The rows below give T cell receptor beta chains drawn from one sample of a study of blood T cell dynamics during melanoma immunotherapy. TCRdb's copy holds only in-frame clones and misses some; the assay was immunoSEQ multiplex PCR. This table holds about 9,000 clones, roughly 77% found once. The source was blood, collected from a patient treated with checkpoint blockade. These receptors originate from a human donor with melanoma. CDR3s include the opening cysteine and the closing phenylalanine or tryptophan. The D gene is left open where the match is weak. Clone size, where shown, is once, few, many, or a class for clones that have expanded.

size: -; D: TRBD1; J: TRBJ1-5; V: TRBV7-6; CDR3: CASSAGTGGSQPQHF; DNA: TGTGCCAGCAGCGCGGGGACAGGGGGAAGCCAGCCCCAGCATTTT
size: -; D: -; J: TRBJ2-5; V: TRBV5-5; CDR3: CASSRDLEETQYF; DNA: TGTGCCAGCAGCCGGGACTTAGAAGAGACCCAGTACTTC
size: few; D: -; J: TRBJ2-7; V: TRBV7-9; CDR3: CASSGSESGYEQYF; DNA: TGTGCCAGCAGCGGCAGCGAATCGGGCTACGAGCAGTACTTC
size: -; D: TRBD1; J: TRBJ2-3; V: TRBV5-1; CDR3: CASSPDRGADTQYF; DNA: TGCGCCAGCAGCCCGGACAGGGGGGCAGATACGCAGTATTTT
size: -; D: TRBD2; J: TRBJ2-2; V: TRBV2; CDR3: CASSERQRGATGELFF; DNA: TGTGCCAGCAGTGAACGCCAGCGGGGGGCAACCGGGGAGCTGTTTTTT
size: -; D: TRBD2; J: TRBJ2-1; V: TRBV19; CDR3: CASSTTQSGRLHNEQFF; DNA: TGTGCCAGTAGTACAACCCAAAGCGGGAGGCTCCACAATGAGCAGTTCTTC
size: once; D: TRBD2; J: TRBJ2-1; V: TRBV11-2; CDR3: CASRGPGLAGGHEQFF; DNA: TGTGCCAGCAGGGGCCCGGGACTAGCGGGGGGTCATGAGCAGTTCTTC
size: once; D: TRBD2; J: TRBJ2-3; V: TRBV11-2; CDR3: CASSPTSGRLNGDTQYF; DNA: TGTGCCAGCAGTCCCACTAGCGGGAGGTTGAATGGGGATACGCAGTATTTT
size: -; D: -; J: TRBJ2-7; V: TRBV28; CDR3: CASSLSDYEQYF; DNA: TGTGCCAGCAGTCTATCGGACTACGAGCAGTACTTC
size: -; D: -; J: TRBJ1-2; V: TRBV6-5; CDR3: CASSYKANYGYTF; DNA: TGTGCCAGCAGTTACAAGGCGAACTATGGCTACACCTTC
size: -; D: TRBD1; J: TRBJ2-5; V: TRBV7-9; CDR3: CASSPNWDREKTQYF; DNA: TGTGCCAGCAGCCCTAACTGGGACAGGGAAAAGACCCAGTACTTC
size: -; D: -; J: TRBJ2-7; V: TRBV28; CDR3: CASSSTGTASYEQYF; DNA: TGTGCCAGCAGTTCAACCGGGACGGCGTCCTACGAGCAGTACTTC
size: -; D: -; J: TRBJ2-1; V: TRBV2; CDR3: CASTSNNEQFF; DNA: TGTGCCAGCACTTCCAATAATGAGCAGTTCTTC
size: -; D: -; J: TRBJ2-2; V: TRBV27; CDR3: CAIRGSGPTGELFF; DNA: TGTGCCATCCGGGGTAGCGGTCCCACCGGGGAGCTGTTTTTT
size: -; D: -; J: TRBJ2-1; V: TRBV5-1; CDR3: CASRDPYKHNEQFF; DNA: TGCGCCAGCCGGGACCCCTACAAACACAATGAGCAGTTCTTC
size: few; D: TRBD1; J: TRBJ1-2; V: TRBV7-9; CDR3: CASSRDSPVVYGYTF; DNA: TGTGCCAGCAGCCGGGACAGCCCGGTCGTCTATGGCTACACCTTC
size: -; D: -; J: TRBJ2-1; V: TRBV11-2; CDR3: CASSPGWEDHDNEQFF; DNA: TGTGCCAGCAGCCCCGGCTGGGAGGATCACGACAATGAGCAGTTCTTC
size: -; D: -; J: TRBJ2-7; V: TRBV7-2; CDR3: CASSQGPSQYF; DNA: TGTGCCAGCAGCCAGGGACCTAGCCAGTACTTC
size: -; D: -; J: TRBJ1-5; V: TRBV18; CDR3: CASSPGTSHPPQHF; DNA: TGTGCCAGCTCACCAGGGACAAGCCATCCGCCCCAGCATTTT
size: few; D: -; J: TRBJ1-6; V: TRBV5-1; CDR3: CASSFPTTGSPLHF; DNA: TGCGCCAGCAGCTTTCCCACCACGGGCTCACCCCTCCACTTT
size: -; D: -; J: TRBJ2-3; V: TRBV7-3; CDR3: CASSLWGSSTDTQYF; DNA: TGTGCCAGCAGCTTATGGGGGAGCAGCACAGATACGCAGTATTTT
size: -; D: -; J: TRBJ1-1; V: TRBV7-1; CDR3: CASKNTEAGTEAFF; DNA: TGTGCCAGCAAGAACACCGAAGCAGGCACTGAAGCTTTCTTT
size: -; D: -; J: TRBJ1-5; V: TRBV2; CDR3: CASSLNGQPQHF; DNA: TGTGCCAGCAGTCTGAATGGGCAGCCCCAGCATTTT
size: -; D: -; J: TRBJ1-1; V: TRBV5-6; CDR3: CASSRNTEAFF; DNA: TGTGCCAGCAGCCGCAACACTGAAGCTTTCTTT
size: -; D: -; J: TRBJ1-2; V: TRBV27; CDR3: CASSLSASRGADYGYTF; DNA: TGTGCCAGCAGTTTATCTGCTTCAAGAGGGGCGGACTATGGCTACACCTTC
size: few; D: TRBD2; J: TRBJ2-2; V: TRBV4-2; CDR3: CASSTGLADTGELFF; DNA: TGTGCCAGCAGCACGGGACTAGCGGACACCGGGGAGCTGTTTTTT
size: -; D: TRBD1; J: TRBJ2-5; V: TRBV4-1; CDR3: CASSQDPGGTETQYF; DNA: TGCGCCAGCAGCCAAGATCCAGGGGGCACTGAGACCCAGTACTTC
size: -; D: TRBD1; J: TRBJ2-1; V: TRBV27; CDR3: CASSSSTGGRNEQFF; DNA: TGTGCCAGCAGTTCCTCGACAGGGGGCCGCAATGAGCAGTTCTTC
size: -; D: -; J: TRBJ2-6; V: TRBV2; CDR3: CAGGRADGANVLTF; DNA: TGTGCCGGGGGCCGTGCGGATGGGGCCAACGTCCTGACTTTC
size: -; D: -; J: TRBJ2-1; V: TRBV7-8; CDR3: CASSWGSTRNEQFF; DNA: TGTGCCAGCAGCTGGGGGTCCACCCGCAATGAGCAGTTCTTC
size: -; D: -; J: TRBJ2-5; V: TRBV29-1; CDR3: CSVEDGRGYQETQYF; DNA: TGCAGCGTTGAAGATGGCAGGGGTTACCAAGAGACCCAGTACTTC
size: -; D: TRBD1; J: TRBJ1-5; V: TRBV28; CDR3: CASTLQGGGSNQPQHF; DNA: TGTGCCAGCACCCTCCAGGGGGGGGGTAGCAATCAGCCCCAGCATTTT
size: -; D: TRBD2; J: TRBJ2-4; V: TRBV5-1; CDR3: CASSLGLRGGKNIQYF; DNA: TGCGCCAGCAGCTTGGGGTTGCGCGGGGGCAAAAACATTCAGTACTTC
size: -; D: -; J: TRBJ2-7; V: TRBV27; CDR3: CASSLLGDSYEQYF; DNA: TGTGCCAGCAGTTTATTGGGGGACTCCTACGAGCAGTACTTC
size: few; D: -; J: TRBJ1-2; V: TRBV6-1; CDR3: CASSEAHGGGGYTF; DNA: TGTGCCAGCAGTGAAGCGCATGGGGGAGGCGGCTACACCTTC
size: -; D: TRBD1; J: TRBJ2-7; V: TRBV4-1; CDR3: CASANRGDEQYF; DNA: TGCGCCAGCGCGAACAGGGGCGACGAGCAGTACTTC
size: -; D: TRBD2; J: TRBJ2-3; V: TRBV4-1; CDR3: CASSQVVAGGTDTQYF; DNA: TGCGCCAGCAGCCAAGTGGTAGCGGGGGGAACAGATACGCAGTATTTT
size: -; D: TRBD1; J: TRBJ2-7; V: TRBV5-1; CDR3: CASSSTGGGYEQYF; DNA: TGCGCCAGCAGCAGTACAGGGGGCGGTTACGAGCAGTACTTC
size: -; D: TRBD2; J: TRBJ2-1; V: TRBV16; CDR3: CASSPQRETGNEQFF; DNA: TGTGCCAGCAGCCCTCAGCGGGAGACGGGCAATGAGCAGTTCTTC
size: -; D: -; J: TRBJ2-5; V: TRBV11-2; CDR3: CASSLDQETQYF; DNA: TGTGCCAGCAGCTTAGACCAAGAGACCCAGTACTTC
size: -; D: -; J: TRBJ2-7; V: TRBV11-1; CDR3: CASSLGAGFEQYF; DNA: TGTGCCAGCAGCTTAGGGGCTGGGTTCGAGCAGTACTTC
size: -; D: -; J: TRBJ1-5; V: TRBV10-3; CDR3: CAISVDSNQPQHF; DNA: TGTGCCATCAGTGTAGATAGCAATCAGCCCCAGCATTTT
size: -; D: TRBD2; J: TRBJ2-5; V: TRBV29-1; CDR3: CSGVTSGQETQYF; DNA: TGCAGCGGTGTGACTAGCGGCCAAGAGACCCAGTACTTC
size: -; D: TRBD2; J: TRBJ2-3; V: TRBV5-4; CDR3: CASSILAGLSTDTQYF; DNA: TGTGCCAGCAGCATCCTAGCGGGGCTGAGCACAGATACGCAGTATTTT
size: -; D: -; J: TRBJ2-7; V: TRBV10-3; CDR3: CAISESPDNSYEQYF; DNA: TGTGCCATCAGTGAGTCCCCGGACAACTCCTACGAGCAGTACTTC